One sample yielded the 21 T cell receptor beta chains listed below, sequenced in a study of naive and memory T cell subsets. Findings of the study overall: Possibly reflecting memory cells re-expressing CD45RA, a few larger clonotypes occurred in naive repertoires, especially CD8.

Their cognate antigens are unknown. Two oligonucleotides, mixed equimolar, formed the beta constant-region primer covering TRBC1 and TRBC2. Ligated cDNA was amplified by four rounds of PCR with nested alpha and beta constant-region primers and SP2. TCRdb reprocessed the UMI-ligation and nested PCR reads with MiXCR, giving one entry per CDR3 protein. The sample consists of fewer than 150,000 distinct CDR3 sequences, 15% to 25% of them appearing once. Sample: naive CD8+ T cells from blood. The source is a human donor in good health.

As for this clonotype: This may come from a read error, since a much larger clone is one base off. This rearrangement joins TRBV30 to TRBJ2-7, with a weak D call TRBD2 (6 bases). Germline V gives CDR1 GTSNPN, CDR2 SVGIG (reference sequence). With 7 bases removed from V and 6 bases from J, the gap between germline ends came to 16 bases. The CDR3 extends over 12 amino acids. The CDR3 nucleotides read TGTGCCTCGGGTGCCAGGGACTTCGAGCAGTACTTC. This sequence encodes CASGARDFEQYF.

J is TRBJ2-7 and V is TRBV9, with unresolved D. The ends were cut back, 0 bases at V and 2 bases at J, with 9 bases in the middle. The V gene's germline CDR1 is SGDLS and CDR2 YYNGEE. This CDR3 comprises 14 residues. CDR3 nucleotides: TGTGCCAGCAGCGTAGATGTGGGGACCTACGAGCAGTACTTC. Translated, it gives CASSVDVGTYEQYF.

The chain has TRBV28 and TRBJ1-2; D perhaps matches TRBD1 (5 bases). The CDR3 covers 11 residues. Trimming stripped 3 bases from V and 8 bases from J, with 7 bases between. Germline values: CDR1 MDHEN, CDR2 SYDVKM. In nucleotides, the CDR3 is TGTGCCAGCAGTTTTCAGGGAGGCTACACCTTC. Translating it yields CASSFQGGYTF.

This clonotype was detected only a few times. The V and J genes are TRBV27 and TRBJ2-1; D perhaps matches TRBD1 (6 bases). The germline gives CDR1 MNHEY, CDR2 SMNVEV (reference sequence). Trimming removed 2 bases at V and 10 bases at J, with 12 bases between. CDR3 length: 13 amino acids. In nucleotides, the CDR3 is TGTGCCAGCAGTTTAGCCTCCGGGACAGAGCAGTTCTTC. Translation: CASSLASGTEQFF.

Only a few counts were recorded for this clonotype. The chain links TRBV6-5 to TRBJ2-2; 7 nucleotides align to TRBD2. The J segment lost 5 bases and the V segment lost 10 bases, leaving 13 bases of the junction unmatched. CDR1 is MNHEY, CDR2 SVGAGI, per germline. The CDR3 contains 15 residues. The CDR3 sequence is CATIGRERWTGELFF. In nucleotides, the CDR3 is TGTGCCACAATCGGGCGGGAGAGGTGGACCGGGGAGCTGTTTTTT.

The genes are TRBV28 and TRBJ1-4; 8 bases are shared with TRBD1. In germline, CDR1 is MDHEN, CDR2 SYDVKM. Trimming at V came to 8 bases and at J to 7 bases, leaving 12 bases not matched to a gene. The CDR3 is 15 amino acids. The CDR3 DNA sequence: TGTGCCAGCTCCAAGAGGCAGGGGGCGGTTGAAAAACTGTTTTTT. This sequence encodes CASSKRQGAVEKLFF. The entire variable domain, with the rest obtained from reference TRBV28 and TRBJ1-4, is as follows: DVKVTQSSRYLVKRTGEKVFLECVQDMDHENMFWYRQDPGLGLRLIYFSYDVKMKEKGDIPEGYSVSREKKERFSLILESASTNQTSMYLCASSKRQGAVEKLFFGSGTQLSVL.

This sequence joins TRBV5-5 and TRBJ1-5; maybe TRBD1 (5 bases). V was trimmed by 2 bases and J by 0 bases, leaving 9 bases between them. CDR3 length equals 15 residues. The V gene's germline CDR1 is SGHKS and CDR2 YYEKEE (reference sequence). The CDR3 is CASSLRDYSNQPQHF. In nucleotides, the CDR3 is TGTGCCAGCAGCTTAAGGGACTATAGCAATCAGCCCCAGCATTTT.

The chain links TRBV5-6 to TRBJ2-4; the D is unclear. With 4 bases removed from V and 0 bases from J, the gap between germline ends came to 14 bases. Germline V gives CDR1 SGHDT, CDR2 YYEEEE. This CDR3 is built from 16 residues. CDR3 coding DNA: TGTGCCAGCAGCGAACCAGGCTACCTAGCCAAAAACATTCAGTACTTC. As protein: CASSEPGYLAKNIQYF.

The genes are TRBV27 and TRBJ1-2; D is unclear. CDR3 length equals 13 residues. Germline CDR1 reads MNHEY; CDR2 reads SMNVEV (reference sequence). V shed 7 bases and J shed 4 bases, with 13 bases lying between them. CDR3 loop: CASTLGLVYGYTF. In DNA, the CDR3 is TGTGCCAGCACACTTGGACTGGTCTATGGCTACACCTTC.

This clonotype was detected a few times. The V and J genes are TRBV28 and TRBJ2-7; D may be TRBD1 (5 bases). The CDR3 runs to 16 residues. V lost 5 bases and J lost 5, with 22 bases in between. Germline CDR1 reads MDHEN; CDR2 reads SYDVKM. The CDR3 bases are TGTGCCAGCAGTATCCGGACAAACCCACCCGTTGACGAGCAGTACTTC. Its protein is CASSIRTNPPVDEQYF.

The J gene is TRBJ2-7, the V gene TRBV27, with a tentative D call TRBD1 (5 bases). This CDR3 has 15 residues. The germline V and J ends were trimmed by 7 bases and 3 bases, with 19 bases remaining between them. CDR1 MNHEY and CDR2 SMNVEV come from the germline V gene (reference sequence). The CDR3 reads CASKVFGQGFYEQYF. The CDR3 nucleotides are TGTGCCAGCAAGGTTTTCGGGCAGGGTTTCTACGAGCAGTACTTC.

The chain is built from TRBV5-4 and TRBJ2-2; 11 nucleotides match TRBD2. Germline-derived CDR1 and CDR2 are SGHNT and YYREEE (reference sequence). V lost 0 bases, J lost 4 bases, and 2 bases stayed unmatched. The length of the CDR3 is 16 residues. The CDR3 loop is CASSLVAGGSTGELFF. DNA for the CDR3: TGTGCCAGCAGCTTGGTAGCGGGAGGGAGCACCGGGGAGCTGTTTTTT. Together with reference TRBV5-4 and TRBJ2-2, the CDR3 gives the full variable domain: ETGVTQSPTHLIKTRGQQVTLRCSSQSGHNTVSWYQQALGQGPQFIFQYYREEENGRGNFPPRFSGLQFPNYSSELNVNALELDDSALYLCASSLVAGGSTGELFFGEGSRLTVL.

This clonotype has just a few counts. The gene calls are TRBV29-1 and TRBJ2-4, with D possibly matching TRBD2 (5 bases). V was shortened by 6 bases and J by 2 bases, with 11 bases between the two germline ends. Germline CDR1 reads SQVTM; CDR2 reads ANQGSEA. The CDR3 has 13 amino acids. The CDR3 coding sequence is TGCAGCGTCAAGGACTTATCCAAAAACATTCAGTACTTC. Amino acid sequence: CSVKDLSKNIQYF.

V and J are TRBV28 and TRBJ2-1, with D unclear. V was cut by 3 bases and J by 8 bases, with 14 bases left in between. The germline CDR1 and CDR2 sequences are MDHEN and SYDVKM. The CDR3 spans 14 residues. The CDR3 DNA sequence: TGTGCCAGCAGTTTTATGCTAGTAGTAGATGAGCAGTTCTTC. This codes for CASSFMLVVDEQFF.

Many counts were recorded for this clonotype. V usage is TRBV19 and J usage is TRBJ1-2; tentative D call: TRBD1 (5 bases). V was trimmed by 3 bases and J by 8 bases, leaving 13 bases between them. The CDR3 sequence is 13 residues long. Germline values: CDR1 LNHDA, CDR2 SQIVND (reference sequence). The CDR3 sequence: CASSIGGDGGYTF. The CDR3 nucleotides read TGTGCCAGTAGTATCGGAGGGGACGGCGGCTACACCTTC. Complete variable domain (other parts from reference TRBV19 and TRBJ1-2): DGGITQSPKYLFRKEGQNVTLSCEQNLNHDAMYWYRQDPGQGLRLIYYSQIVNDFQKGDIAEGYSVSREKKESFPLTVTSAQKNPTAFYLCASSIGGDGGYTFGSGTRLTVV.

At least ten counts were recorded for this clonotype. The gene calls are TRBV6-5 and TRBJ2-2; 10 bases are a match to TRBD2. Germline loops: CDR1 MNHEY, CDR2 SVGAGI. The V gene end was trimmed by 2 bases and the J gene end by 5 bases; junction bases not matched to a gene: 8. The CDR3 has 17 amino acids. The CDR3 DNA sequence: TGTGCCAGCAGTTACGCAGCGGGAGGGCGCTGGACCGGGGAGCTGTTTTTT. It specifies CASSYAAGGRWTGELFF.

This sequence joins TRBV30 and TRBJ2-7, with a tentative D call TRBD2 (6 bases). CDR1 is GTSNPN and CDR2 is SVGIG in the germline V gene (reference sequence). This CDR3 region has 14 residues. V was pared by 2 bases and J by 5 bases, with 16 bases between. The CDR3 region is CAWSSGGPGDEQYF. CDR3 DNA: TGTGCCTGGAGTAGTGGAGGGCCCGGCGACGAGCAGTACTTC.

The rearrangement uses TRBV4-3 and TRBJ1-3, with D perhaps TRBD1 (6 bases). CDR3 length equals 18 residues. V lost 0 bases, J lost 2 bases, and 17 bases lay in between. Germline V lookup: CDR1 LGHNA, CDR2 YSLEER. The CDR3 is CASSQDPTGGETGNTIYF. The CDR3, as DNA: TGCGCCAGCAGCCAAGATCCCACCGGGGGCGAGACTGGAAACACCATATATTTT.

The chain links TRBV6-5 to TRBJ2-5, with 8 bases aligning to TRBD2. Germline V gene sequence: CDR1 MNHEY, CDR2 SVGAGI. There are 15 residues in the CDR3. V lost 3 bases to trimming and J lost 5 bases; unmatched junction nucleotides: 8. CDR3: CASSYPGLAGETQYF. In DNA, the CDR3 is TGTGCCAGCAGTTATCCCGGACTAGCAGGGGAGACCCAGTACTTC.

This clonotype was seen a few times. The V gene is TRBV9, the J gene TRBJ1-2; 8 nucleotides align to TRBD1. V gave up 3 bases and J gave up 6 bases; unmatched junction bases: 1. The CDR3 has 12 amino acids. The germline V gene has CDR1 SGDLS and CDR2 YYNGEE. The CDR3 nucleotides read TGTGCCAGCAGCGGGACAGGGAATGGCTACACCTTC. Translated, it gives CASSGTGNGYTF.

The V gene is TRBV11-1, the J gene TRBJ1-1; D possibly corresponds to TRBD1 (5 bases). V gave up 4 bases and J gave up 4 bases, with 25 bases separating them. Germline V CDR1 and CDR2: SGHAT, FQDESV (reference sequence). The CDR3 length is 18 residues. CDR3 in amino acids: CASSYIPGWGRGGTEAFF. The CDR3 DNA reads TGTGCCAGCAGCTATATTCCCGGATGGGGCCGCGGGGGCACTGAAGCTTTCTTT.